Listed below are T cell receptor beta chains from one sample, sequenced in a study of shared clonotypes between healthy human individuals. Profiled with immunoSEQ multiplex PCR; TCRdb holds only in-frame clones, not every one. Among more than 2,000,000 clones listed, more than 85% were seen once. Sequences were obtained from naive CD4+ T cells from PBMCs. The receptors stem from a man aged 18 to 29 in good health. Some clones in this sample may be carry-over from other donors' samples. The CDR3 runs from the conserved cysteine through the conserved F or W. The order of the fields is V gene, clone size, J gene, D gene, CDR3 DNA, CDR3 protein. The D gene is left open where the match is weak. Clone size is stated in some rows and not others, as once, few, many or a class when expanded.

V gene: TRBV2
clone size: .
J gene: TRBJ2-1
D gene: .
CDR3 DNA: TGTGCCAGCAGCGGACTAGAGCAGTTCTTC
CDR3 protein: CASSGLEQFF

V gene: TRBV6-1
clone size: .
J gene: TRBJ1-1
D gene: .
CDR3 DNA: TGTGCCAGCAGTGAAGCCCAGGGGAGCACTGAAGCTTTCTTT
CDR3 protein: CASSEAQGSTEAFF

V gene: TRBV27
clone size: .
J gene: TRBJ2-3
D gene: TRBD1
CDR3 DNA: TGTGCCAGCAGTGGTAAGACAGGGATCACAGATACGCAGTATTTT
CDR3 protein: CASSGKTGITDTQYF

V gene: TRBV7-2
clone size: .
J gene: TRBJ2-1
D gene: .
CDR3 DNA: TGTGCCAGCGTAAAGCAGCGGCTATACAATGAGCAGTTCTTC
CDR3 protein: CASVKQRLYNEQFF

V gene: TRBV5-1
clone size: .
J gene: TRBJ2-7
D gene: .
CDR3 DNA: TGCGCCAGCAGCCAGGATCCCGGAAGCTACGAGCAGTACTTC
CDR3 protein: CASSQDPGSYEQYF

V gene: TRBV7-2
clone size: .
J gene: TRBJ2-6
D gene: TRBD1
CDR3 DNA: TGTGCCAGCAGCCCAGGGGGCGGTGGGGCCAACGTCCTGACTTTC
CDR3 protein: CASSPGGGGANVLTF

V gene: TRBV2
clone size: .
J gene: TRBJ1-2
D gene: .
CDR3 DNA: TGTGCCAGCAGTGAAGCGGGGGGAGGCTACACCTTC
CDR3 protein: CASSEAGGGYTF

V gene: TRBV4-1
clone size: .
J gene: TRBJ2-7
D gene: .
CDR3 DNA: TGCGCCAGCAGCCCGCGACGGGGGAGCTCCTACGAGCAGTACTTC
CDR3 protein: CASSPRRGSSYEQYF

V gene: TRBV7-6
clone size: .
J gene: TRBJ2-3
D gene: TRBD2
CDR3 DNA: TGTGCCAGCAGCCCTGCGAGGGCGGGAGGGGGCACAGATACGCAGTATTTT
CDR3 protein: CASSPARAGGGTDTQYF

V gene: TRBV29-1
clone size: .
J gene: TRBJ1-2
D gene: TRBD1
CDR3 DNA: TGCAGCGTCACCCGGGACAGTAACTATGGCTACACCTTC
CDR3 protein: CSVTRDSNYGYTF

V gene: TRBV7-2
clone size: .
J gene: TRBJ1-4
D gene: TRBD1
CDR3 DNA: TGTGCCAGCAGCTTAAGGCCGACAGGGGGAACCACTAATGAAAAACTGTTTTTT
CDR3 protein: CASSLRPTGGTTNEKLFF

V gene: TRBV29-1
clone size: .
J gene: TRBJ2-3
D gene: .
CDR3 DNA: TGCAGCGTTGCAGAGGGGCGGGGAGATACGCAGTATTTT
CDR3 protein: CSVAEGRGDTQYF

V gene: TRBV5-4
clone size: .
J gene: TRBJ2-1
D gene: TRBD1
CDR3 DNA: TGTGCCAGCAGCCGATCCGCCGGGACAGGGAATAATGAGCAGTTCTTC
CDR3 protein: CASSRSAGTGNNEQFF

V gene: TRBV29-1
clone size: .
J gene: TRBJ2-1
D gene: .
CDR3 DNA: TGCAGCGCACAGACCCCCGGGAGTCGAAACAATGAGCAGTTCTTC
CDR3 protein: CSAQTPGSRNNEQFF

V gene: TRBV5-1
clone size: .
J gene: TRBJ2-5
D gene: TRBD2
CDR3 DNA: TGCGCCAGCAGCATAGCGGGAGGGCCTGGGAATGGAGAGACCCAGTACTTC
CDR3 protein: CASSIAGGPGNGETQYF

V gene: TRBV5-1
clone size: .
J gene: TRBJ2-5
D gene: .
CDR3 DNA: TGCGCCAGCAGCCCTACCGTGGGGGGCCGAGAGACCCAGTACTTC
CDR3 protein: CASSPTVGGRETQYF

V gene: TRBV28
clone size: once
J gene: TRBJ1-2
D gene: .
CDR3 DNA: TGTGCCAGCAGTTCCGGGTGGCGTCCTGGGTATGGCTACACCTTC
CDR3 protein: CASSSGWRPGYGYTF

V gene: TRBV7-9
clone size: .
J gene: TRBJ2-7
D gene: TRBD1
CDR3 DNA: TGTGCCAGCACCTATTCCGGTCCAGGACAGGGAGTCTTC
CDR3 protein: CASTYSGPGQGVF

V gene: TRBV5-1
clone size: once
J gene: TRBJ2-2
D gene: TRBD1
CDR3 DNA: TGCGCCAGCAGCCCCCGGACAGGGACCGACACCGGGGAGCTGTTTTTT
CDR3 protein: CASSPRTGTDTGELFF

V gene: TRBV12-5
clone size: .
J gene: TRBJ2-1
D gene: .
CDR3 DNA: TGTGCTAGTGGTTTGGTGGACCGCTACAATGAGCAGTTCTTC
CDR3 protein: CASGLVDRYNEQFF

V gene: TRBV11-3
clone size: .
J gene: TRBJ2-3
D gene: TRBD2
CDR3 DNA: TGTGCCAGCAGCTTAGGTCTTCGCGGGAGTGCAGATACGCAGTATTTT
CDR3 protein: CASSLGLRGSADTQYF

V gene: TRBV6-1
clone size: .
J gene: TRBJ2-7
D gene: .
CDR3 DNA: TGTGCCAGCGTAGACACGCCGAAAGGTGGGCAGTACTTC
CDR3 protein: CASVDTPKGGQYF

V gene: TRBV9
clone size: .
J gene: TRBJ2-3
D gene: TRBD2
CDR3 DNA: TGTGCCAGCAGCGTAGACGGGGGGGCGACAGATACGCAGTATTTT
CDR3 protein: CASSVDGGATDTQYF

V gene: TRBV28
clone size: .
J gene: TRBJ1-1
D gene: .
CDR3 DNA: TGTGCCAGCAGTTTAATGAGAAGAGGAGGAACTGAAGCTTTCTTT
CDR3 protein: CASSLMRRGGTEAFF

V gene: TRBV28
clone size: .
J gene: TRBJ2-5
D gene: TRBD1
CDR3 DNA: TGTGCCAGCACCACTGCGCGGACAGGCCAAGAGACCCAGTACTTC
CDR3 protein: CASTTARTGQETQYF

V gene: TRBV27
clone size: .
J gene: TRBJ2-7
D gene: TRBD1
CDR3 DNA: TGTGCCAGCGGAACTCGCGGGACAGGCTCCTACGAGCAGTACTTC
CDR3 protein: CASGTRGTGSYEQYF

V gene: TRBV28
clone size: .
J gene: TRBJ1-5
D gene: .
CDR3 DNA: TGTGCCAGCAGTTTATTTCTGGAGGGGGATAGTTCCAATCAGCCCCAGCATTTT
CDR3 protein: CASSLFLEGDSSNQPQHF

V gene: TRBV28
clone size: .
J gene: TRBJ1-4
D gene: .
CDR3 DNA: TGTGCCAGCAGTTTTTCACAGGGTAACAATGAAAAACTGTTTTTT
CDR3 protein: CASSFSQGNNEKLFF

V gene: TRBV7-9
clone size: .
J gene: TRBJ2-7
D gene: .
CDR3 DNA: TGTGCCAGCAGCCTAAATTACGAGCAGTACTTC
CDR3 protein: CASSLNYEQYF

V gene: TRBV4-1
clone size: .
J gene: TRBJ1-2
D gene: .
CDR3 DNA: TGCGCCAGCAGCCAAGGGACAGACTATGGCTACACCTTC
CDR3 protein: CASSQGTDYGYTF

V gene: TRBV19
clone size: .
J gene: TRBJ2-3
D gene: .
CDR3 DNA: TGTGCCAGTAGTATGGCAGCCCGGACCACAGATACGCAGTATTTT
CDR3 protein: CASSMAARTTDTQYF

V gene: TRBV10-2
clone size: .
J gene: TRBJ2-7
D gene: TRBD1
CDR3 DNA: TGCGCCAGCAGTGATCTGGTGGGGACAGGGGTCCCCGAGCAGTACTTC
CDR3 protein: CASSDLVGTGVPEQYF

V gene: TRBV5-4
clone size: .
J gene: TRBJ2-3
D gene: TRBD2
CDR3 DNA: TGTGCCAGCAGCTGGGGGGGAGGCTATCGCACAGATACGCAGTATTTT
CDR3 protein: CASSWGGGYRTDTQYF

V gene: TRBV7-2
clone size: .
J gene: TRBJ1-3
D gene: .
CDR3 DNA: TGTGCCAGCAGCTTTCGCCGATCTGGAAACACCATATATTTT
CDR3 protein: CASSFRRSGNTIYF

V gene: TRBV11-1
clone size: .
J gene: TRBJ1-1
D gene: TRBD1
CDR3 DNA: TGTGCCAGCAGTCCGCGGACAGGGCGGAACACTGAAGCTTTCTTT
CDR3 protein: CASSPRTGRNTEAFF

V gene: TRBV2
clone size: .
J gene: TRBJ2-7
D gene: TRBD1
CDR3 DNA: TGTGCCAGCAGTGACCGGACAGGTCCCTACGAGCAGTACTTC
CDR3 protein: CASSDRTGPYEQYF

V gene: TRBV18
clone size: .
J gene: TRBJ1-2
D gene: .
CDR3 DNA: TGTGCCAGCTCAAGCCAGGGAGAACTTGATGGCTACACCTTC
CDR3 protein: CASSSQGELDGYTF

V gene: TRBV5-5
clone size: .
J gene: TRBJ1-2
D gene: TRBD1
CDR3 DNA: TGTGCCAGCAGCTTGGGGGACAGCCCCTATGGCTACACCTTC
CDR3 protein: CASSLGDSPYGYTF

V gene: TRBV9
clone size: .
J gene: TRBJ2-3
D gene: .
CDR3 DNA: TGTGCCAGCAGCGTACAGAGGGGTCTTGTAGATACGCAGTATTTT
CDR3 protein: CASSVQRGLVDTQYF

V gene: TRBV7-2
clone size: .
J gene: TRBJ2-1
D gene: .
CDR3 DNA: TGTGCCAGCAGCACCCCCCATGAGCAGTTCTTC
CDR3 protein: CASSTPHEQFF

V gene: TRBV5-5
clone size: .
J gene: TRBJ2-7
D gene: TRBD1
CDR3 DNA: TGTGCCAGCAGCTTGGACCCCGGGACAGGGCGGCGCGAGCAGTACTTC
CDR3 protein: CASSLDPGTGRREQYF

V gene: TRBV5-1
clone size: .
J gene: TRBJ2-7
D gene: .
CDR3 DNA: TGCGCCAGCAGCTTGGGGGGACGGCCTTCCTACGAGCAGTACTTC
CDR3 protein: CASSLGGRPSYEQYF

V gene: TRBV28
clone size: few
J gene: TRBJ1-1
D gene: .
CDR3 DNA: TGTGCCAGCGCCCCCATGCCCGGGCCTGAAGCTTTCTTT
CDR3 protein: CASAPMPGPEAFF

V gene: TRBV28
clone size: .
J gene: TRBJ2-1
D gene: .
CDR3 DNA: TGTGCCAGCAGTCTCCCGGCGGGAAGCTCCTACAATGAGCAGTTCTTC
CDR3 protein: CASSLPAGSSYNEQFF

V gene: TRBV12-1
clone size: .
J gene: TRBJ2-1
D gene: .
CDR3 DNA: TGTGCCAGCAGCTTTGTGCAGGGCCGCCGGACGGTTGAGCAGTTCTTC
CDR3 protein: CASSFVQGRRTVEQFF

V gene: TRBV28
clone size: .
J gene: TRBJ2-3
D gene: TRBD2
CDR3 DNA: TGTGCCAGCAGTTCGTCCGGGACTAGTATCGATACGCAGTATTTT
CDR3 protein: CASSSSGTSIDTQYF

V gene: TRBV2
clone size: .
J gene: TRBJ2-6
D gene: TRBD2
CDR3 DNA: TGTGCCGGCGCGAGGGAGGGACTAGCGGGTTCTGGGGCCAACGTCCTGACTTTC
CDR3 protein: CAGAREGLAGSGANVLTF

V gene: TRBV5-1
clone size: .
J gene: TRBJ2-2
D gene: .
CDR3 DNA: TGCGCCAGCAGCTTGTCGTCCGGGGAGCTGTTTTTT
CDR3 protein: CASSLSSGELFF

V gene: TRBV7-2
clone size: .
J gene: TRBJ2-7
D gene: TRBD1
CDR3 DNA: TGTGCCAGCAGCTTAGTAGGACAGGGACCCTACGAGCAGTACTTC
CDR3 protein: CASSLVGQGPYEQYF

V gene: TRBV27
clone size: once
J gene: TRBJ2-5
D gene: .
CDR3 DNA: TGTGCCAGCAGTTCCCTGGGAGCTGCAGAAGAGACCCAGTACTTC
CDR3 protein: CASSSLGAAEETQYF

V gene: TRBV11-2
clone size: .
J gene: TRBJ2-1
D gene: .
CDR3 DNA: TGTGCCAGCAGCTCACGCCTGCATTCCCAGTTCTTC
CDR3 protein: CASSSRLHSQFF

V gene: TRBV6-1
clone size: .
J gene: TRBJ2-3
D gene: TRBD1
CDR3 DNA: TGTGCCAGCAGTGAAGGGGACAGGGCGAGCACAGATACGCAGTATTTT
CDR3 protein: CASSEGDRASTDTQYF

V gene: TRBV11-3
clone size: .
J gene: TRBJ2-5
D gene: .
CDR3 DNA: TGTGCCAGCAGCGCTTCCCGGGGGACCCAGTACTTC
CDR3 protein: CASSASRGTQYF